This TCR beta chain was captured by sequencing in a study of immune characterization of retroperitoneal liposarcoma. TCRdb reanalysed the PCR reads using MiXCR and keeps one entry per CDR3 protein. The table lists about 10,000 distinct CDR3 sequences, 28% of them singletons. CDR1 and CDR2 (germline): MNHNY, SVGAGI (reference sequence). The CDR3 length is 13 residues. V was clipped by 1 base and J by 8 bases, with 11 bases between them. This clonotype was recorded at least ten times. The TCR sequence derives from a male donor with retroperitoneal liposarcoma. V usage is TRBV6-6 and J usage is TRBJ1-2, with TRBD1 as a possible D gene (5 bases). The specimen sequenced was tumor tissue. The DNA of the CDR3 is TGTGCCAGCAGTTACTATCGGGACGTCGGCTACACCTTC. Protein: CASSYYRDVGYTF.